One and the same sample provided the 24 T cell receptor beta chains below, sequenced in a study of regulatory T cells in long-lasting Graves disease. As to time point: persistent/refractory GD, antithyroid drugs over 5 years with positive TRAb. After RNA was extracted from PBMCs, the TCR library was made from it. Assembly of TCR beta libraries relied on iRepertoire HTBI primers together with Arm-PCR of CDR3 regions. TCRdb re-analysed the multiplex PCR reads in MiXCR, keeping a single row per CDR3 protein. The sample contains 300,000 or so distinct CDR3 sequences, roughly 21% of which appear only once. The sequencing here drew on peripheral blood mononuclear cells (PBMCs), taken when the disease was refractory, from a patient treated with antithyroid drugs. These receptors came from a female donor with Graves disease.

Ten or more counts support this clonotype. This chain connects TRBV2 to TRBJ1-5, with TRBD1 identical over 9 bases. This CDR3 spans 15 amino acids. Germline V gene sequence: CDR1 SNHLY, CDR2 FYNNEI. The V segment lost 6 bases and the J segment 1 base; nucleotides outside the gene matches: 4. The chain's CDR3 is CASRAGTGSNQPQHF. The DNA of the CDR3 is TGTGCCAGCAGAGCCGGGACAGGGAGCAATCAGCCCCAGCATTTT.

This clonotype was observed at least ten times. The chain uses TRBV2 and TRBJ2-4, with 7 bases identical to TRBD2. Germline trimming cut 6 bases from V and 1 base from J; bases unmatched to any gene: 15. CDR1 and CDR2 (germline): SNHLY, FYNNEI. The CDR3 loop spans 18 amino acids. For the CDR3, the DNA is TGTGCCAGCAGCATGGACCGGGACTATCCCTACGCCAAAAACATTCAGTACTTC. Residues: CASSMDRDYPYAKNIQYF.

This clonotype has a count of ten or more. The CDR3 sequence is CAWSVRGRNNQPQHF. CDR3 sequence (DNA): TGTGCCTGGAGTGTACGGGGTAGGAACAATCAGCCCCAGCATTTT. V usage is TRBV30 and J usage is TRBJ1-5, with D unclear. V was pared by 0 bases and J by 3 bases, with 12 bases between. The V gene's germline CDR1 is GTSNPN and CDR2 SVGIG (reference sequence). CDR3 length equals 15 residues.

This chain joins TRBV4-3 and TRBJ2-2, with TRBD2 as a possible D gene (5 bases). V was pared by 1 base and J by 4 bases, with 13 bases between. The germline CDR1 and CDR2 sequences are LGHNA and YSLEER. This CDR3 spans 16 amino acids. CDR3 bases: TGCGCCAGCAGCCAAGGTGGGCTAGCACTCACCGGGGAGCTGTTTTTT. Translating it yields CASSQGGLALTGELFF.

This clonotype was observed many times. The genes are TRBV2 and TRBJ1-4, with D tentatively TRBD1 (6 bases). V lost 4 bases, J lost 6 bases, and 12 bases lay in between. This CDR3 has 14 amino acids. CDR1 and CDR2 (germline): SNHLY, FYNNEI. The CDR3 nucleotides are TGTGCCAGCAGTGCCGGACAGTCGGATGAAAAACTGTTTTTT. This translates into CASSAGQSDEKLFF.

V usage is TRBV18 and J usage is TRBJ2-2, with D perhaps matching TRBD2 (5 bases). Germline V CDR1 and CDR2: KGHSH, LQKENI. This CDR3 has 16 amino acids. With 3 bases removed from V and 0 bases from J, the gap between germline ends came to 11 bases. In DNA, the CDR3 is TGTGCCAGCTCACCTATGACTACCTCGAACACCGGGGAGCTGTTTTTT. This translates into CASSPMTTSNTGELFF.

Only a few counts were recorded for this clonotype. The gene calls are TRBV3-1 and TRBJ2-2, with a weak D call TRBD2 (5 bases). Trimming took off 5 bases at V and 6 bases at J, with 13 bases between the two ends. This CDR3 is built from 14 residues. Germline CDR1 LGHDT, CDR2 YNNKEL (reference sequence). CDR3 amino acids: CASSSGRAAGELFF. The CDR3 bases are TGTGCCAGCAGCAGCGGACGGGCGGCCGGGGAGCTGTTTTTT. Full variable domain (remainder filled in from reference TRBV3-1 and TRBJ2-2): DTAVSQTPKYLVTQMGNDKSIKCEQNLGHDTMYWYKQDSKKFLKIMFSYNNKELIINETVPNRFSPKSPDKAHLNLHINSLELGDSAVYFCASSSGRAAGELFFGEGSRLTVL.

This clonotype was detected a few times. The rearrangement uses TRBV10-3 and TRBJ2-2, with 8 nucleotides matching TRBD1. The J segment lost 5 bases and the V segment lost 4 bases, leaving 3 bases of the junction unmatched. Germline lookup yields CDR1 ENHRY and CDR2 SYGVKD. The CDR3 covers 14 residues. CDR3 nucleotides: TGTGCCATCAGTGGGGGACAGGATACCGGGGAGCTGTTTTTT. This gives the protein CAISGGQDTGELFF.

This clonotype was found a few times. As DNA, the CDR3 is TGTGCCAGCAGCGTAGACGGGGCAAACCAAGAGACCCAGTACTTC. Its translation: CASSVDGANQETQYF. The chain is built from TRBV9 and TRBJ2-5; D is tentatively TRBD1 or TRBD2 (5 bases each). Deletions cut 0 bases from V and 0 bases from J, with 9 bases between. The V gene's germline CDR1 is SGDLS and CDR2 YYNGEE. The CDR3 sequence is 15 residues long.

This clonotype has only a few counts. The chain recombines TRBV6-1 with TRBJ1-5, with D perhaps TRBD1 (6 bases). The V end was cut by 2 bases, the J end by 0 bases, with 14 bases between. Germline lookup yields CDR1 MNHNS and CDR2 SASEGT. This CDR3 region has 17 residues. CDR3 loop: CASSERRGGGSNQPQHF. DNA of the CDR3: TGTGCCAGCAGTGAAAGGAGAGGGGGAGGTAGCAATCAGCCCCAGCATTTT.

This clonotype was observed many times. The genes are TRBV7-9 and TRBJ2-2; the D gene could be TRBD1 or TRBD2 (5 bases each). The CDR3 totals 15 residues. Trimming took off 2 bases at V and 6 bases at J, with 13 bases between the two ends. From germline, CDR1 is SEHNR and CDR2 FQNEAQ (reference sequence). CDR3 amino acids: CASSLSGRGAGELFF. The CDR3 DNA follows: TGTGCCAGCAGCTTATCGGGACGCGGAGCCGGGGAGCTGTTTTTT.

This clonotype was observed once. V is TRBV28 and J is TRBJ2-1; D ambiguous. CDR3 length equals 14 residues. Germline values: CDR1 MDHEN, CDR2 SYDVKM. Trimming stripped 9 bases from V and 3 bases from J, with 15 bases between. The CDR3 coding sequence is TGTGCCAGTGCAACAGCCAGCCTCTACAATGAGCAGTTCTTC. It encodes CASATASLYNEQFF.

This chain's CDR3 is CASSQVYSLLYGYTF. The CDR3 region has the DNA TGCGCCAGCAGCCAAGTTTACAGTCTTCTCTATGGCTACACCTTC. The rearrangement joins TRBV4-1 to TRBJ1-2; D unresolved. The CDR3 loop spans 15 amino acids. From germline, CDR1 is MGHRA and CDR2 YSYEKL. Trimming cost V 1 base and J 4 bases, with 13 bases left between them.

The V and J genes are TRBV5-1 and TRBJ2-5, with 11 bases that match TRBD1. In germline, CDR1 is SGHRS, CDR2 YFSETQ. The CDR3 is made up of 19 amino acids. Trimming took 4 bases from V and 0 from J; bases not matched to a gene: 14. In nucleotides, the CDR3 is TGCGCCAGCAGCCCCGGGACAGGGGGACCTGGGCCCTACCAAGAGACCCAGTACTTC. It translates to CASSPGTGGPGPYQETQYF.

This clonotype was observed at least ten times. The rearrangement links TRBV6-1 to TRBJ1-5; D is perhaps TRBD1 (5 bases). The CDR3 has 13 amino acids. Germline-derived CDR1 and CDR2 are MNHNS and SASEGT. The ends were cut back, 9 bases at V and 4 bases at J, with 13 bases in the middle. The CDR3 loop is CASTQTVNQPQHF. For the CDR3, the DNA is TGTGCCAGTACACAGACAGTAAATCAGCCCCAGCATTTT.

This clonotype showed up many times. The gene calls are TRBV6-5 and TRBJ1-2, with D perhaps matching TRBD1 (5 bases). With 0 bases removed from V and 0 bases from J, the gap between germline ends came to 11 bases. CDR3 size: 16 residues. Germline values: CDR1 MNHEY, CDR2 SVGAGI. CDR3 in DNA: TGTGCCAGCAGTTACTCCCGGGACGGGACTAACTATGGCTACACCTTC. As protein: CASSYSRDGTNYGYTF.

The CDR3 nucleotides are TGTGCCAGCAGCCAAGACTGGGATTCTGGAAACACCATATATTTT. This sequence encodes CASSQDWDSGNTIYF. The chain uses TRBV3-1 and TRBJ1-3; D unresolved. The CDR3 is made up of 15 amino acids. Germline V gives CDR1 LGHDT, CDR2 YNNKEL (reference sequence). V lost 0 bases, J lost 1 base, and 7 bases lay in between.

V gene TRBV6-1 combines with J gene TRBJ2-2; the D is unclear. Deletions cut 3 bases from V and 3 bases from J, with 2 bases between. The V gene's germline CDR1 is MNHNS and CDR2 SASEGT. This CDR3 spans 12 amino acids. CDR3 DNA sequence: TGTGCCAGCAGTGATTACACCGGGGAGCTGTTTTTT. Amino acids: CASSDYTGELFF.

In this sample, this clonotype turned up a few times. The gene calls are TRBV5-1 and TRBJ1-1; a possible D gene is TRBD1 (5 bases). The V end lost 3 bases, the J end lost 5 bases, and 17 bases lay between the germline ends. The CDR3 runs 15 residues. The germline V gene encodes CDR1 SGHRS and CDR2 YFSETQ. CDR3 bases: TGCGCCAGCAGCTCCGGGGACCTCTCGGGTACTGAAGCTTTCTTT. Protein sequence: CASSSGDLSGTEAFF.

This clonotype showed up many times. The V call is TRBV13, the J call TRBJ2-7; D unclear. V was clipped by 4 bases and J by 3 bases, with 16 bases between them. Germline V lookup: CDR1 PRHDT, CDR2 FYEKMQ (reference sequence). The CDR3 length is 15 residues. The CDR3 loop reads CASSSERTPHYEQYF. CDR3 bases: TGTGCCAGCAGCTCCGAAAGGACCCCGCACTACGAGCAGTACTTC.

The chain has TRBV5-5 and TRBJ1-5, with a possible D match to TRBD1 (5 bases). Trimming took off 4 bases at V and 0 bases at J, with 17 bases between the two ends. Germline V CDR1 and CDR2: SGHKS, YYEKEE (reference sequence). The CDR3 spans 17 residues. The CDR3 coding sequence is TGTGCCAGCAGCACGGGAGCGGGAGGGACTAGCAATCAGCCCCAGCATTTT. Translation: CASSTGAGGTSNQPQHF.

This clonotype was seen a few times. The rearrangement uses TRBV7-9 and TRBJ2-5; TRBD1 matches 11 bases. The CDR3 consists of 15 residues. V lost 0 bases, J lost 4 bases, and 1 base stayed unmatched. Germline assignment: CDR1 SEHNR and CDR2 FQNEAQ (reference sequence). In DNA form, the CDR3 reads TGTGCCAGCAGCTTAGCGGGACAGGGGGGAGAGACCCAGTACTTC. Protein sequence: CASSLAGQGGETQYF.

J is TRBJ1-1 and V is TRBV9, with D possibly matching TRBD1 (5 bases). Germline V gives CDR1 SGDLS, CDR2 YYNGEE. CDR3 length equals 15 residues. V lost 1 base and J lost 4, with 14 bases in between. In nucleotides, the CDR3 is TGTGCCAGCAGCGTAAGGGGCACTATAGGCACTGAAGCTTTCTTT. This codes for CASSVRGTIGTEAFF.

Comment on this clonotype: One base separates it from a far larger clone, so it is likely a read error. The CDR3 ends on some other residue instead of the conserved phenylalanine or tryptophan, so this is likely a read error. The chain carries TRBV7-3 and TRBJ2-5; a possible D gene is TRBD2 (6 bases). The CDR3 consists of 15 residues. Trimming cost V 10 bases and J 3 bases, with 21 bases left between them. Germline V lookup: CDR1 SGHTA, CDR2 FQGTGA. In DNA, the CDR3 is TGTGCCACCAGTGATACCGTTTGGGGGGAAGAGACCCAGTACCTC. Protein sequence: CATSDTVWGEETQYL.